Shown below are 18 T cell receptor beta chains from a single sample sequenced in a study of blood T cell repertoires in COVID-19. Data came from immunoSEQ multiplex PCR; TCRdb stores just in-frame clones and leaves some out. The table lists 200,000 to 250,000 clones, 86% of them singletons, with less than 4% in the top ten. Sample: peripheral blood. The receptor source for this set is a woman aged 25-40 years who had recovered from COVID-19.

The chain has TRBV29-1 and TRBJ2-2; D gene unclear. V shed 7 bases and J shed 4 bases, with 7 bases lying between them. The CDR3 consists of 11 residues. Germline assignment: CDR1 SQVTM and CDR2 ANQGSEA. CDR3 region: CSAEITGELFF. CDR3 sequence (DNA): TGCAGCGCCGAGATCACCGGGGAGCTGTTTTTT.

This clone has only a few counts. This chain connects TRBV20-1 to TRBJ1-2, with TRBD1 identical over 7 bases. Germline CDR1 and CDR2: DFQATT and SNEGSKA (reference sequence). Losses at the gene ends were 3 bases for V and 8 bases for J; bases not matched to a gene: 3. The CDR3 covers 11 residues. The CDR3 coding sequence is TGCAGTGCTAGCCAGGGGGAGGGCTACACCTTC. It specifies CSASQGEGYTF.

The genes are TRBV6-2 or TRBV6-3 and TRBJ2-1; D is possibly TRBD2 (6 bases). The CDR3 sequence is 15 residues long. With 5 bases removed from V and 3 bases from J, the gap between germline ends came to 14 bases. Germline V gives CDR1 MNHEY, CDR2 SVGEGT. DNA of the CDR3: TGTGCCAGCAGTAAAGGGACTGACTACTACAATGAGCAGTTCTTC. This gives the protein CASSKGTDYYNEQFF.

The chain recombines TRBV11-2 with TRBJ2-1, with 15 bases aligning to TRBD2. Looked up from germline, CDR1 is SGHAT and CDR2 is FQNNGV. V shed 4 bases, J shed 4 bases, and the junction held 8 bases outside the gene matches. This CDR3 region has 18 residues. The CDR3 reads CASSSGLAGGLGYNEQFF. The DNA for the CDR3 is TGTGCCAGCAGCTCGGGACTAGCGGGGGGACTAGGGTACAATGAGCAGTTCTTC. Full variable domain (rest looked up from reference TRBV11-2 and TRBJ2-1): EAGVAQSPRYKIIEKRQSVAFWCNPISGHATLYWYQQILGQGPKLLIQFQNNGVVDDSQLPKDRFSAERLKGVDSTLKIQPAKLEDSAVYLCASSSGLAGGLGYNEQFFGPGTRLTVL.

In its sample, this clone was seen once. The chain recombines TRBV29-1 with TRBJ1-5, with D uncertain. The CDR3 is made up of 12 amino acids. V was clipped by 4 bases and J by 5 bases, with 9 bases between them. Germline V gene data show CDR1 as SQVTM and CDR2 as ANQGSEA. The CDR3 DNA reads TGCAGCGTTGGAGCGAGGGATCAGCCCCAGCATTTT. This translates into CSVGARDQPQHF.

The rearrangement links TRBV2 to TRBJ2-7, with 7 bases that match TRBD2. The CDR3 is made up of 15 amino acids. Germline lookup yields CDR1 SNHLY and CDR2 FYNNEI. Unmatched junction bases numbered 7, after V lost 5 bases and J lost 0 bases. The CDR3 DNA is TGTGCCAGCAGTACGTTGGGGGGGAGCTCCTACGAGCAGTACTTC. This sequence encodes CASSTLGGSSYEQYF.

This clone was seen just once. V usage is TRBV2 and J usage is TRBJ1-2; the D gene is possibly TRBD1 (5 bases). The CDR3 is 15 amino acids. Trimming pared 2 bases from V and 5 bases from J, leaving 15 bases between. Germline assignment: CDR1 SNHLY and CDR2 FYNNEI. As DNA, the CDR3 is TGTGCCAGCAGTGAAAGGGCCGGTGACAGTTATGGCTACACCTTC. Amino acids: CASSERAGDSYGYTF.

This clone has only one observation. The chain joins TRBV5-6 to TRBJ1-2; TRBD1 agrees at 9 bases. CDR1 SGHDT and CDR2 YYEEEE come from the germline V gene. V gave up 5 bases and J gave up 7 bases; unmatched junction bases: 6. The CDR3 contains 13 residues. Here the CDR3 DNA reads TGTGCCAGCAGAAGGGACAGGGCCTTTGGCTACACCTTC. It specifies CASRRDRAFGYTF. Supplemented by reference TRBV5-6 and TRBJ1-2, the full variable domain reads DAGVTQSPTHLIKTRGQQVTLRCSPKSGHDTVSWYQQALGQGPQFIFQYYEEEERQRGNFPDRFSGHQFPNYSSELNVNALLLGDSALYLCASRRDRAFGYTFGSGTRLTVV.

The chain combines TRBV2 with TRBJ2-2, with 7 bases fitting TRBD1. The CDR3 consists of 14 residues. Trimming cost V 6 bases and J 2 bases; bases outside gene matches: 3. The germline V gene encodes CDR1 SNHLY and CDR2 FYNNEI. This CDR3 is CASRGQTNTGELFF. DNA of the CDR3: TGTGCCAGCAGGGGACAGACTAACACCGGGGAGCTGTTTTTT.

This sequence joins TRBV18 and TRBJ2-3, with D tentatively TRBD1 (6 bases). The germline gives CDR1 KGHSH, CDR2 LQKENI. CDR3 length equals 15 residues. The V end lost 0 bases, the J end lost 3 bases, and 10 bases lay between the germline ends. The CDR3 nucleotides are TGTGCCAGCTCACCACCGTCCACAGGGACAGATACGCAGTATTTT. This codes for CASSPPSTGTDTQYF.

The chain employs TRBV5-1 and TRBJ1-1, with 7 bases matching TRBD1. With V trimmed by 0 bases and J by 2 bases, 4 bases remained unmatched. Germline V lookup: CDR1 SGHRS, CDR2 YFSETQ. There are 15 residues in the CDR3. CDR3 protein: CASSLGDRANTEAFF. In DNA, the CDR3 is TGCGCCAGCAGCTTGGGTGACAGGGCCAACACTGAAGCTTTCTTT.

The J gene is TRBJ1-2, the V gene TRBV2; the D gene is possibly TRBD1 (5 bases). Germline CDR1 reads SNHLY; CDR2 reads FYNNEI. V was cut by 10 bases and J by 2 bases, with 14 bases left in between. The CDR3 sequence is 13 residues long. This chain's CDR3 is CATRGGENYGYTF. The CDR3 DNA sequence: TGTGCCACCCGGGGGGGTGAGAACTATGGCTACACCTTC.

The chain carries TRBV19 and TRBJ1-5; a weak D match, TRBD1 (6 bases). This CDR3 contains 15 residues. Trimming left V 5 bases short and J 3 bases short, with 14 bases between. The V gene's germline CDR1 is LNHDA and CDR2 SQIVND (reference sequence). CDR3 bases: TGTGCCAGTAGTCGGGAACAGGGCAACAATCAGCCCCAGCATTTT. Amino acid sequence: CASSREQGNNQPQHF.

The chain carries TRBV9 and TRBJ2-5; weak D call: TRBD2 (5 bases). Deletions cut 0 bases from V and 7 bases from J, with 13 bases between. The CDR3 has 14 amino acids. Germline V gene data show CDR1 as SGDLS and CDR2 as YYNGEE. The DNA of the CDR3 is TGTGCCAGCAGCGTAGATCCGGGAATCGGGACCCAGTACTTC. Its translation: CASSVDPGIGTQYF.

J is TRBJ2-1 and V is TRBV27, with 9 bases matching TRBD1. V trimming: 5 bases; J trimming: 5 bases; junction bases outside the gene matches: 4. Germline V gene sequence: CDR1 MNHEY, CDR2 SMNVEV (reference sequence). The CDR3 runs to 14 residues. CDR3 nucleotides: TGTGCCAGCAGTCCCGGGACAGGGAACAATGAGCAGTTCTTC. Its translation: CASSPGTGNNEQFF.

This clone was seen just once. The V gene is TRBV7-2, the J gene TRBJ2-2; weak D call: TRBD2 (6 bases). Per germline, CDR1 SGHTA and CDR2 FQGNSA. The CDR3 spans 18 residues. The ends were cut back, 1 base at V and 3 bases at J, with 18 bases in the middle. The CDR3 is CASSLDRAGSLDTGELFF. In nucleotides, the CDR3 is TGTGCCAGCAGCTTAGATAGGGCGGGGAGCCTGGACACCGGGGAGCTGTTTTTT.

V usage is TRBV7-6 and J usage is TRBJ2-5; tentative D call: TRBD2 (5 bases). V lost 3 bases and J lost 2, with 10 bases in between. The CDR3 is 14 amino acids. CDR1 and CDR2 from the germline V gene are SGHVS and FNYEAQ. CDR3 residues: CASSLNGGQETQYF. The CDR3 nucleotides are TGTGCCAGCAGCTTGAACGGAGGACAAGAGACCCAGTACTTC. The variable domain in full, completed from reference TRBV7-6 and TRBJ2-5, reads GAGVSQSPRYKVTKRGQDVALRCDPISGHVSLYWYRQALGQGPEFLTYFNYEAQQDKSGLPNDRFSAERPEGSISTLTIQRTEQRDSAMYRCASSLNGGQETQYFGPGTRLLVL.

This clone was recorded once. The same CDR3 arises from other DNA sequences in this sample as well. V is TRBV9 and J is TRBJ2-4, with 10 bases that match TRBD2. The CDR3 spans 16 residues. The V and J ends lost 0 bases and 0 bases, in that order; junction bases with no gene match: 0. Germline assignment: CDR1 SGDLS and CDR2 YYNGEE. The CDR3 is CASSVGLAGAKNIQYF. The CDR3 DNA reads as TGTGCCAGCAGCGTAGGACTAGCGGGAGCCAAAAACATTCAGTACTTC. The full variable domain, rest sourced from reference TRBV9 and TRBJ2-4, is DSGVTQTPKHLITATGQRVTLRCSPRSGDLSVYWYQQSLDQGLQFLIQYYNGEERAKGNILERFSAQQFPDLHSELNLSSLELGDSALYFCASSVGLAGAKNIQYFGAGTRLSVL.